Listed below are T cell receptor beta chains from one sample, sequenced in a study of blood T cell repertoires in COVID-19. The data were produced by immunoSEQ multiplex PCR, yet TCRdb's version contains in-frame clones alone and is incomplete. The profile shows tens of thousands of clones, around 83% of them singletons. The sequenced sample consisted of peripheral blood. The receptors originated from a woman aged 55-69 years with acute or convalescent COVID-19. The CDR3 runs from the conserved cysteine through the conserved F or W. D genes are given only for firm matches. Clone size is stated in some rows and not others, as once, few, many or a class when expanded.

>TRBV5-1|-|-|TRBJ1-1
TGCGCCAGCAGCTTAAGGGGCAGGGCCCCCGAAGCTTTCTTT
CASSLRGRAPEAFF
>TRBV6-1|TRBD1|-|TRBJ1-2
TGTGCCAGCAGTGAGGGACAGGGGGCAGGTGGCTACACCTTC
CASSEGQGAGGYTF
>TRBV10-3|TRBD2|once|TRBJ2-2
TGTGCCATCCGAAACAGCGGGGGGGCTGGGGGCACCGGGGAGCTGTTTTTT
CAIRNSGGAGGTGELFF
>TRBV18|-|-|TRBJ2-2
TGTGCCAGCTCACCCCGAACCGGGACACTGACGAACACCGGGGAGCTGTTTTTT
CASSPRTGTLTNTGELFF
>TRBV7-3|TRBD1|few|TRBJ2-6
TGTGCCAGCGGAAAGACAGGGGCCGGGGCCAACGTCCTGACTTTC
CASGKTGAGANVLTF
>TRBV4-1|-|once|TRBJ2-7
TGCGCCAGCAGCCAAGAGCAGGGGCTGGGGGTCTACGAGCAGTACTTC
CASSQEQGLGVYEQYF
>TRBV5-1|TRBD2|-|TRBJ2-5
TGCGCCAGCACACCGGGGTTGGCGGGGGGCCAAGAGACCCAGTACTTC
CASTPGLAGGQETQYF
>TRBV5-1|TRBD1|-|TRBJ1-1
TGCGCCAGCAGCCCGGGACAGGGAGCCACTGAAGCTTTCTTT
CASSPGQGATEAFF
>TRBV7-2|-|-|TRBJ1-2
TGTGCCAGCAGCTTAGACCAGGGTTCGGGCTACACCTTC
CASSLDQGSGYTF
>TRBV2|-|-|TRBJ1-2
TGTGCCAGCAGTGAGGTGGAGGCAGCCGGCTACACCTTC
CASSEVEAAGYTF
>TRBV5-1|-|-|TRBJ2-7
TGCGCCAGCAGCACCGCGGGGAAATCCTACGAGCAGTACTTC
CASSTAGKSYEQYF
>TRBV18|-|-|TRBJ1-2
TGTGCCAGCTCACCATCAGACAAGAACTATGGCTACACCTTC
CASSPSDKNYGYTF
>TRBV5-1|-|-|TRBJ1-2
TGCGCCAGCAGCCCGGTCACGGGCTATGGCTACACCTTC
CASSPVTGYGYTF
>TRBV11-2|TRBD1|-|TRBJ1-2
TGTGCCAGCACCTGGACAGGGGGTTCCGGCTACACCTTC
CASTWTGGSGYTF
>TRBV12-3/TRBV12-4|-|-|TRBJ1-5
TGTGCCAGCAGGTCAGGTAGCAATCAGCCCCAGCATTTT
CASRSGSNQPQHF
>TRBV4-1|-|-|TRBJ1-2
TGCGCCAGCAGCCAAGACGATAGGGGAGGCGGCTACACCTTC
CASSQDDRGGGYTF